This T cell receptor (beta chain) was identified during a study of tumor-infiltrating lymphocytes in primary liver carcinoma. A primer in the constant region served to generate TCR beta cDNA from approximately 460 ng of total RNA. Three nested multiplex PCR rounds, a slightly modified ARM-PCR, produced the libraries for TCR beta. Amplification in the first two PCR rounds was performed using TRBV1-TRBV30 forward primers and a C-beta reverse primer for around 10 cycles each. In TCRdb, the multiplex PCR reads were re-called with MiXCR into one record per CDR3 protein. The sample holds tens of thousands of distinct CDR3 sequences, over 70% seen once. The V end was cut by 5 bases, the J end by 9 bases, with 10 bases between. The germline CDR1 and CDR2 sequences are SEHNR and FQNEAQ (reference sequence). The length of the CDR3 is 11 residues. Study-level findings and limits: Only about 7-24% of top clones occurred in every one of the five tumor regions. In tumor-adjacent and tumor-blood pairs, overlap was lower than in tumor region pairs.

With regard to this clonotype: Its antigen is not known.

Extraction of RNA together with DNA used about 18-30 mg of unsorted bulk tissue. V gene TRBV7-9 combines with J gene TRBJ2-5, with D perhaps TRBD2 (5 bases). Material for sequencing was liver tumor tissue from sampling region 2. The subset was: tumor region T2, inferior pole. The clonotype comes from a man in his forties with primary liver carcinoma and hepatitis B virus infection. Written as DNA, the CDR3 is TGTGCCAGCAGCCCGCTGGAGGCCCAGTACTTC. This translates into CASSPLEAQYF.